A single sample is the source of the 20 T cell receptor beta chains below, sequenced in a study of T cells in Graves' hyperthyroidism and ophthalmopathy. Amplified TCR beta CDR3 regions derived from RNA transcripts. Initially, a first-round RT-PCR of the TCR CDR3 employed the HTBI primer set. TCRdb redid the calling of the multiplex PCR reads with MiXCR, one entry per CDR3 protein. Of 490,000 or so distinct CDR3 sequences in the sample, about 20% are singletons; the top ten hold 45% to 55%. The sequenced sample consisted of blood. These receptors were collected from a woman in her 70s with Graves' ophthalmopathy.

The CDR3 spells CSGAWGLAYEQYF. The DNA of the CDR3 is TGCAGCGGTGCGTGGGGGCTCGCCTACGAGCAGTACTTC. The chain carries TRBV29-1 and TRBJ2-7; D perhaps matches TRBD1 (6 bases). CDR1 and CDR2 (germline): SQVTM, ANQGSEA. V gave up 7 bases and J gave up 2 bases, with 15 bases separating them. The CDR3 totals 13 residues.

This clonotype has at least ten counts. This chain joins TRBV28 and TRBJ1-4, with 7 bases aligning to TRBD1. Trimming took 3 bases from V and 10 from J; bases not matched to a gene: 11. The CDR3 covers 15 residues. CDR1 and CDR2 from the germline V gene are MDHEN and SYDVKM. CDR3 DNA sequence: TGTGCCAGCAGTTTCGGTATGAAGGGGGCACGAAAACTGTTTTTT. This encodes CASSFGMKGARKLFF.

The chain joins TRBV3-1 to TRBJ2-7; no definite D call. This CDR3 comprises 12 residues. The germline CDR1 and CDR2 sequences are LGHDT and YNNKEL (reference sequence). Trimming removed 4 bases from V and 5 bases from J, with 9 bases in between. The CDR3 protein is CASSRMVNEQYF. The CDR3, as DNA: TGTGCCAGCAGCCGAATGGTTAACGAGCAGTACTTC.

This clonotype was detected ten times or more. The chain employs TRBV2 and TRBJ1-1; unclear D gene. The germline V and J ends were trimmed by 5 bases and 1 base, with 14 bases remaining between them. The CDR3 consists of 15 residues. Germline V gene data show CDR1 as SNHLY and CDR2 as FYNNEI. CDR3 loop: CASSPRRVSNTEAFF. The DNA of the CDR3 is TGTGCCAGCAGTCCACGCCGGGTTTCGAACACTGAAGCTTTCTTT.

The V call is TRBV9, the J call TRBJ2-7; D is undetermined. V dropped 0 bases and J dropped 1 base, with 11 bases sitting between them. This CDR3 spans 15 amino acids. Germline V gives CDR1 SGDLS, CDR2 YYNGEE. CDR3 loop: CASSVGSDKSYEQYF. The CDR3 coding sequence is TGTGCCAGCAGCGTAGGATCCGACAAGTCCTACGAGCAGTACTTC.

This clonotype was counted many times. The chain links TRBV7-8 to TRBJ1-1; no firm D call. Germline CDR1 and CDR2: SGHVS and FQNEAQ. The CDR3 is 14 residues long. Trimming left V 5 bases short and J 7 bases short, with 17 bases between. The CDR3 DNA follows: TGTGCCAGCAGCCCGTTCTCGGGGTTAATTGAAGCTTTCTTT. This translates into CASSPFSGLIEAFF.

V is TRBV5-4 and J is TRBJ2-7; no clear D gene. The CDR3 consists of 14 residues. V lost 2 bases and J lost 0, with 9 bases in between. Germline lookup yields CDR1 SGHNT and CDR2 YYREEE (reference sequence). CDR3: CASSLKGGSYEQYF. Here the CDR3 DNA reads TGTGCCAGCAGCTTAAAGGGCGGCTCCTACGAGCAGTACTTC. Full variable domain (rest looked up from reference TRBV5-4 and TRBJ2-7): ETGVTQSPTHLIKTRGQQVTLRCSSQSGHNTVSWYQQALGQGPQFIFQYYREEENGRGNFPPRFSGLQFPNYSSELNVNALELDDSALYLCASSLKGGSYEQYFGPGTRLTVT.

The table lists this clonotype with a few counts. The rearrangement links TRBV11-3 to TRBJ2-1; no reliable D call. The CDR3 is made up of 13 amino acids. Germline values: CDR1 SGHNT, CDR2 YENEEA. The V end lost 4 bases, the J end lost 6 bases, and 10 bases lay between the germline ends. Here the CDR3 DNA reads TGTGCCAGCAGCTCGGCGGTGGGCAATGAGCAGTTCTTC. Its translation: CASSSAVGNEQFF.

This chain links TRBV11-2 with TRBJ1-1; D unresolved. The V end was cut by 5 bases, the J end by 6 bases, with 10 bases between. The germline V gene encodes CDR1 SGHAT and CDR2 FQNNGV. The length of the CDR3 is 12 residues. The CDR3 sequence is CASSVLLSEAFF. In DNA, the CDR3 is TGTGCCAGCAGCGTCTTGTTATCTGAAGCTTTCTTT.

The V call is TRBV7-9, the J call TRBJ2-1; TRBD2 matches at 15 bases. The CDR3 runs to 17 residues. CDR1 is SEHNR, CDR2 FQNEAQ, per germline (reference sequence). V lost 5 bases to trimming and J lost 6 bases; unmatched junction nucleotides: 8. The CDR3 protein is CASSPWTSGRGGNEQFF. CDR3 DNA sequence: TGTGCCAGCAGCCCCTGGACTAGCGGGAGGGGGGGCAATGAGCAGTTCTTC.

This clonotype was seen ten or more times. This chain connects TRBV2 to TRBJ2-5; D gene ambiguous. The V gene's germline CDR1 is SNHLY and CDR2 FYNNEI. V was cut by 7 bases and J by 5 bases, with 11 bases left in between. The CDR3 is made up of 12 amino acids. The CDR3: CASKVRVETQYF. In nucleotides, the CDR3 is TGTGCCAGCAAAGTCCGCGTGGAGACCCAGTACTTC.

This clonotype turned up a few times. This could be a read error, since a much larger clone is one nucleotide away. The V gene is TRBV6-2 or TRBV6-3, the J gene TRBJ1-2, with TRBD1 as a possible D gene (5 bases). The V and J ends lost 7 bases and 7 bases respectively, with 19 bases between them. This CDR3 contains 14 residues. Germline CDR1 and CDR2: MNHEY and SVGEGT. CDR3 residues: CASTLGGRTSGYTF. The CDR3 DNA sequence: TGTGCCAGCACCCTCGGGGGTCGGACGAGTGGCTACACCTTC.

The chain links TRBV5-1 to TRBJ1-3; 8 bases fit TRBD1. CDR3 size: 14 residues. CDR1 and CDR2 (germline): SGHRS, YFSETQ. The junction had 3 bases not matched to a gene; V was cut back by 4 bases and J by 3 bases. The chain's CDR3 is CASSKTGDGNTIYF. The CDR3 bases are TGCGCCAGCAGCAAGACAGGGGATGGAAACACCATATATTTT. Full variable domain (rest looked up from reference TRBV5-1 and TRBJ1-3): KAGVTQTPRYLIKTRGQQVTLSCSPISGHRSVSWYQQTPGQGLQFLFEYFSETQRNKGNFPGRFSGRQFSNSRSEMNVSTLELGDSALYLCASSKTGDGNTIYFGEGSWLTVV.

The V and J genes are TRBV20-1 and TRBJ2-1; TRBD2 matches 10 bases. V trimming: 2 bases; J trimming: 3 bases; junction bases outside the gene matches: 7. This CDR3 has 16 residues. Germline-derived CDR1 and CDR2 are DFQATT and SNEGSKA (reference sequence). The CDR3 coding sequence is TGCAGTGCTAGACTAGCGGGAGTAAAAATCTACAATGAGCAGTTCTTC. Translated: CSARLAGVKIYNEQFF.

This clonotype was counted many times. V is TRBV28 and J is TRBJ2-5; 7 positions agree with TRBD1. Per the germline V gene, CDR1 is MDHEN and CDR2 is SYDVKM. This CDR3 has 13 residues. Trimming removed 5 bases from V and 3 bases from J; junction bases left unmatched: 3. The CDR3 protein is CASSPGQEETQYF. The CDR3 DNA reads TGTGCCAGCAGTCCTGGACAGGAAGAGACCCAGTACTTC.

The table lists this clonotype with a few counts. V is TRBV28 and J is TRBJ1-3; D remains ambiguous. The ends were cut back, 6 bases at V and 4 bases at J, with 13 bases in the middle. CDR1 is MDHEN, CDR2 SYDVKM, per germline. CDR3 length: 14 residues. CDR3 in amino acids: CASRSSLGGNTIYF. For the CDR3, the DNA is TGTGCCAGCAGGTCATCCTTGGGGGGAAACACCATATATTTT. The full variable domain, with the rest looked up from reference TRBV28 and TRBJ1-3, is DVKVTQSSRYLVKRTGEKVFLECVQDMDHENMFWYRQDPGLGLRLIYFSYDVKMKEKGDIPEGYSVSREKKERFSLILESASTNQTSMYLCASRSSLGGNTIYFGEGSWLTVV.

This clonotype has just a few counts. The chain links TRBV30 to TRBJ2-2, with 8 bases fitting TRBD2. The junction had 6 bases not matched to a gene; V was cut back by 3 bases and J by 3 bases. This CDR3 spans 15 amino acids. Germline V lookup: CDR1 GTSNPN, CDR2 SVGIG (reference sequence). The chain's CDR3 is CAWRRSGIDTGELFF. CDR3 nucleotides: TGTGCCTGGAGACGTAGCGGGATAGACACCGGGGAGCTGTTTTTT.

This clonotype was detected many times. The J gene is TRBJ2-7, the V gene TRBV29-1; perhaps TRBD1 as D (5 bases). The CDR3 contains 12 residues. Germline V gene lookup returns CDR1 SQVTM and CDR2 ANQGSEA. V was clipped by 7 bases and J by 0 bases, with 10 bases between them. The CDR3 DNA follows: TGCAGCGCAATAAGGGGCTCCTACGAGCAGTACTTC. Its translation: CSAIRGSYEQYF.

The gene calls are TRBV19 and TRBJ1-1, with D tentatively TRBD1 (5 bases). V shed 8 bases and J shed 1 base, with 14 bases lying between them. This CDR3 has 14 residues. CDR1 is LNHDA and CDR2 is SQIVND in the germline V gene (reference sequence). DNA for the CDR3: TGTGCCAGTGGCAAGTGGGGGGGGAACACTGAAGCTTTCTTT. Protein: CASGKWGGNTEAFF.

The genes are TRBV14 and TRBJ1-3, with D unclear. Per the germline V gene, CDR1 is SGHDN and CDR2 is FVKESK. The CDR3 covers 12 residues. V lost 1 base to trimming and J lost 6 bases, with 4 bases between them. The CDR3 here is CASSQGSNTIYF. The DNA for the CDR3 is TGTGCCAGCAGCCAAGGCTCAAACACCATATATTTT.